Listed here are 5 T cell receptor beta chains from one sample, sequenced in a study of T cell responses to AZD1222 COVID-19 vaccine. TCRdb's table, derived via immunoSEQ multiplex PCR, lists solely in-frame clones and lacks some. This table holds some 110,000 clones, more than 85% found once. Sequenced material: peripheral blood, taken 28 days after the second AZD1222 dose. The receptors originated from an adult who received the AZD1222 COVID-19 vaccine.

V gene TRBV6-2 or TRBV6-3 combines with J gene TRBJ2-1; D is ambiguous. Deletions cut 0 bases from V and 5 bases from J, with 17 bases between. Germline values: CDR1 MNHEY, CDR2 SVGEGT. CDR3 length equals 17 residues. CDR3 sequence: CASSYSFRTGLDNEQFF. The CDR3 region has the DNA TGTGCCAGCAGTTACTCGTTTCGAACGGGTCTCGACAATGAGCAGTTCTTC.

CDR3 sequence reads: CASSPPPQDRSYNEQFF. The DNA for the CDR3 is TGTGCCAGCAGCCCCCCTCCCCAGGACCGCTCCTACAATGAGCAGTTCTTC. The V and J genes are TRBV7-9 and TRBJ2-1; the D is unclear. V gave up 5 bases and J gave up 0 bases, with 17 bases separating them. CDR3 length equals 17 residues. Per the germline V gene, CDR1 is SEHNR and CDR2 is FQNEAQ (reference sequence). Complete variable domain (other parts from reference TRBV7-9 and TRBJ2-1): DTGVSQNPRHKITKRGQNVTFRCDPISEHNRLYWYRQTLGQGPEFLTYFQNEAQLEKSRLLSDRFSAERPKGSFSTLEIQRTEQGDSAMYLCASSPPPQDRSYNEQFFGPGTRLTVL.

J is TRBJ1-4 and V is TRBV27, with D maybe TRBD1 (5 bases). This CDR3 has 16 amino acids. The V end was cut by 7 bases, the J end by 7 bases, with 22 bases between. Per germline, CDR1 MNHEY and CDR2 SMNVEV (reference sequence). CDR3 in amino acids: CASTQLTPNQGEKLFF. As DNA, the CDR3 is TGTGCCAGCACCCAACTAACCCCGAACCAGGGTGAAAAACTGTTTTTT. The full variable domain, its missing parts supplied by reference TRBV27 and TRBJ1-4, is EAQVTQNPRYLITVTGKKLTVTCSQNMNHEYMSWYRQDPGLGLRQIYYSMNVEVTDKGDVPEGYKVSRKEKRNFPLILESPSPNQTSLYFCASTQLTPNQGEKLFFGSGTQLSVL.

This chain connects TRBV19 to TRBJ1-5, with TRBD1 as a possible D gene (6 bases). Per the germline V gene, CDR1 is LNHDA and CDR2 is SQIVND (reference sequence). The CDR3 sequence is 14 residues long. V lost 3 bases to trimming and J lost 5 bases, with 11 bases between them. CDR3 protein: CASSMGAAYQPQHF. The CDR3 DNA follows: TGTGCCAGTAGTATGGGGGCAGCCTATCAGCCCCAGCATTTT.

The V and J genes are TRBV5-1 and TRBJ1-5; TRBD1 is a possible D gene (5 bases). The CDR3 has 16 amino acids. The germline gives CDR1 SGHRS, CDR2 YFSETQ. V was cut by 5 bases and J by 6 bases, with 21 bases left in between. CDR3 sequence reads: CASREKDWGVIQPQHF. The CDR3 DNA reads TGCGCCAGCAGAGAGAAGGACTGGGGGGTCATTCAGCCCCAGCATTTT. Variable domain in full (rest from reference TRBV5-1 and TRBJ1-5): KAGVTQTPRYLIKTRGQQVTLSCSPISGHRSVSWYQQTPGQGLQFLFEYFSETQRNKGNFPGRFSGRQFSNSRSEMNVSTLELGDSALYLCASREKDWGVIQPQHFGDGTRLSIL.